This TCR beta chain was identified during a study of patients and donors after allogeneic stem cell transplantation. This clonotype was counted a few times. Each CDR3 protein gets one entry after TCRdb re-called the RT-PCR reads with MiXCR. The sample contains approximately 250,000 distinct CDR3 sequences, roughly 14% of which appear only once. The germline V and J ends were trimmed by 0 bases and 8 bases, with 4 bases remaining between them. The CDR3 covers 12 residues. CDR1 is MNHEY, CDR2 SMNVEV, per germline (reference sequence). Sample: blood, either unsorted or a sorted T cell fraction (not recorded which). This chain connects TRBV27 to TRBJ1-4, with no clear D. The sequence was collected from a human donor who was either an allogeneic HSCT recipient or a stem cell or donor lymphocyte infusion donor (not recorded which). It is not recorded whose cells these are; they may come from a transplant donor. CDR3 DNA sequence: TGTGCCAGCAGTTTATCAGGGGAAAAACTGTTTTTT. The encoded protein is CASSLSGEKLFF.